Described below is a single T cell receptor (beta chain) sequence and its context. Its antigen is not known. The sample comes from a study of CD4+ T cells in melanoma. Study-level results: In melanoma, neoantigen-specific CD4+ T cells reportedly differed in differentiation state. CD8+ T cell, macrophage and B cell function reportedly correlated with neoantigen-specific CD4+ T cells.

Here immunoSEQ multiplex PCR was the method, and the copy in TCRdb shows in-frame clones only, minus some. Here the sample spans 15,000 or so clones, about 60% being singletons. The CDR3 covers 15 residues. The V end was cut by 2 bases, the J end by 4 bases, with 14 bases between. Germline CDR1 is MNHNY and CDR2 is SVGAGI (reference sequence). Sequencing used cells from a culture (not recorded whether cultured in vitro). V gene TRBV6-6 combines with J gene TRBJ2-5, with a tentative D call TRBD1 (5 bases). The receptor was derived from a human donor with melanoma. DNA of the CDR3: TGTGCCAGCAGTTACCCCCAGGGTGCGATAGAGACCCAGTACTTC. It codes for CASSYPQGAIETQYF.